This T cell receptor beta chain was identified in a study of blood T cells in healthy people across ages. A second PCR of about 7 to 11 cycles used a sample-barcoded 5' primer and a J-beta primer mix. Each cDNA molecule received a tag from a template-switch adaptor that had 12 random nucleotides. From the 5' RACE reads, TCRdb called clonotypes with MiXCR, one entry per CDR3 protein. The sample has 700,000 or so distinct CDR3 sequences; about 20% are singletons. The sequenced material came from blood. The TCR comes from a man in his 70s in good health.

The CDR3: CSVEPGPETQYF. CDR3 DNA: TGCAGCGTTGAACCAGGTCCAGAGACCCAGTACTTC. The chain links TRBV29-1 to TRBJ2-5; no clear D gene. Looked up from germline, CDR1 is SQVTM and CDR2 is ANQGSEA. Between the trimmed V and J ends, which lost 2 bases and 4 bases, there was a span of 8 bases. The CDR3 contains 12 residues.